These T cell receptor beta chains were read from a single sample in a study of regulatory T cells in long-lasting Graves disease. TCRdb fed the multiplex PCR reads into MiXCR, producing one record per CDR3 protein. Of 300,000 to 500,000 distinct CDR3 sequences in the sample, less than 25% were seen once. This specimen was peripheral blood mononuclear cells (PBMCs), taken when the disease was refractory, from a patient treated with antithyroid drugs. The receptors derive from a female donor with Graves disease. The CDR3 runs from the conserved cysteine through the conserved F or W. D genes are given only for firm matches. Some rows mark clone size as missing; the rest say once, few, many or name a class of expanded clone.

CASSLDQYGSGAVYGYTF,TGTGCCAGCAGCTTAGATCAGTACGGGTCAGGGGCAGTCTATGGCTACACCTTC,TRBJ1-2,.,many,TRBV11-2
CSVASGNGYTF,TGCAGCGTGGCCTCAGGAAATGGCTACACCTTC,TRBJ1-2,.,few,TRBV29-1
CSVGGGQGPWGYTF,TGCAGCGTTGGAGGGGGACAGGGGCCTTGGGGCTACACCTTC,TRBJ1-2,TRBD1,.,TRBV29-1
CASSGQVTGELFF,TGTGCCAGCAGTGGGCAAGTAACCGGGGAGCTGTTTTTT,TRBJ2-2,.,few,TRBV2
CAISESDRGTYEQYF,TGTGCCATCAGTGAGTCGGACAGGGGGACCTACGAGCAGTACTTC,TRBJ2-7,TRBD1,.,TRBV10-3
CAWSGWPGGYGYTF,TGTGCCTGGAGTGGTTGGCCAGGGGGCTATGGCTACACCTTC,TRBJ1-2,TRBD1,many,TRBV30
CASRRQGGEDEQFF,TGTGCCTCCCGGAGACAGGGGGGGGAGGATGAGCAGTTCTTC,TRBJ2-1,TRBD1,few,TRBV2
CASSLRRWTGEGLNTEAFF,TGTGCCAGCAGCTTAAGAAGGTGGACAGGAGAAGGGTTAAACACTGAAGCTTTCTTT,TRBJ1-1,TRBD1,many,TRBV11-2
CASSLEGHRGLLNTEAFF,TGTGCCAGCAGCTTAGAGGGGCACAGGGGACTCCTGAACACTGAAGCTTTCTTT,TRBJ1-1,TRBD1,.,TRBV7-2
CATSIGHSYEQYF,TGTGCCACCAGCATAGGACATTCTTACGAGCAGTACTTC,TRBJ2-7,.,few,TRBV15
CASSLDRVEAFF,TGTGCCAGCAGCTTAGACAGGGTTGAAGCTTTCTTT,TRBJ1-1,.,.,TRBV7-9
CATRTMMARDEQFF,TGTGCCACCCGGACAATGATGGCTAGAGATGAGCAGTTCTTC,TRBJ2-1,.,once,TRBV24-1
CASSQEERGIGQPQHF,TGTGCCAGCAGCCAAGAAGAAAGGGGTATTGGGCAGCCCCAGCATTTT,TRBJ1-5,.,many,TRBV28
CASSLGRGQPQHF,TGTGCCAGCAGCTTAGGCCGGGGTCAGCCCCAGCATTTT,TRBJ1-5,.,few,TRBV13
CASSSTDRATQPQHF,TGTGCCAGTAGTTCTACGGACAGGGCCACTCAGCCCCAGCATTTT,TRBJ1-5,TRBD1,.,TRBV19
CASSMGLAVQETQYF,TGTGCCAGCAGCATGGGACTAGCGGTCCAAGAGACCCAGTACTTC,TRBJ2-5,TRBD2,many,TRBV7-8
CASSLEVAGVGTQYF,TGTGCCAGCAGTTTAGAGGTAGCGGGAGTGGGGACCCAGTACTTC,TRBJ2-5,TRBD2,.,TRBV12-3/TRBV12-4
CASSQLGGGGNQPQHF,TGTGCCAGCAGCCAATTGGGAGGGGGCGGCAATCAGCCCCAGCATTTT,TRBJ1-5,TRBD1,.,TRBV3-1
CASITPGHPGEQYF,TGTGCCAGTATCACCCCGGGTCACCCCGGCGAGCAGTACTTC,TRBJ2-7,.,many,TRBV28
CASRPEIAGVSDEQFF,TGTGCCAGCAGGCCAGAAATAGCGGGAGTGTCCGATGAGCAGTTCTTC,TRBJ2-1,TRBD2,many,TRBV27
CSAWTGGLNTEAFF,TGCAGCGCCTGGACAGGGGGCTTGAACACTGAAGCTTTCTTT,TRBJ1-1,TRBD1,few,TRBV29-1
CAWAFGGRNTGELFF,TGTGCCTGGGCCTTTGGCGGGAGGAACACCGGGGAGCTGTTTTTT,TRBJ2-2,TRBD2,.,TRBV30
CASSQELREGSYGYTF,TGCGCCAGCAGCCAAGAGTTACGGGAAGGATCTTATGGCTACACCTTC,TRBJ1-2,.,.,TRBV4-3
CAWSLSSYEQYF,TGTGCCTGGAGTCTTAGCTCCTACGAGCAGTACTTC,TRBJ2-7,.,many,TRBV30
CASSSQEFGSSNYGYTF,TGTGCCAGCAGCTCCCAAGAATTTGGGAGTTCTAACTATGGCTACACCTTC,TRBJ1-2,.,.,TRBV7-6
CSVMRGIGYEQYF,TGCAGCGTTATGAGAGGGATTGGTTACGAGCAGTACTTC,TRBJ2-7,.,many,TRBV29-1
CAIRSGDSEQYF,TGTGCCATCAGGAGCGGGGACTCCGAGCAGTACTTC,TRBJ2-7,TRBD2,many,TRBV10-3
CSVQGSRFSYEQCF,TGCAGTGTTCAAGGCAGCAGATTTTCCTACGAGCAGTGCTTC,TRBJ2-7,.,.,TRBV20-1
CASRPTGDLEAFF,TGTGCCAGCAGACCGACAGGGGACCTTGAAGCTTTCTTT,TRBJ1-1,TRBD1,.,TRBV6-1
CASTPGYTDTQYF,TGTGCCAGCACTCCCGGATACACAGATACGCAGTATTTT,TRBJ2-3,.,.,TRBV27
CASSARSGNEKLFF,TGTGCCAGCAGTGCCCGCTCGGGCAATGAAAAACTGTTTTTT,TRBJ1-4,.,many,TRBV6-1
CASSLDQNYGYTF,TGTGCCAGCAGCTTAGATCAGAACTATGGCTACACCTTC,TRBJ1-2,.,many,TRBV7-9
CSARGRESSYEQYF,TGCAGTGCTAGGGGGCGGGAGAGCTCCTACGAGCAGTACTTC,TRBJ2-7,TRBD2,.,TRBV20-1
CASRRGSYQPQHF,TGTGCCAGCAGACGGGGCTCTTATCAGCCCCAGCATTTT,TRBJ1-5,.,many,TRBV12-3/TRBV12-4
CASTQQGWDTEAFF,TGCGCCAGCACACAACAGGGATGGGACACTGAAGCTTTCTTT,TRBJ1-1,.,many,TRBV5-1
CASSVVGGTNYGYTF,TGTGCCAGCAGCGTAGTAGGGGGCACGAACTATGGCTACACCTTC,TRBJ1-2,TRBD1,.,TRBV9
CASFGSHYYGYTF,TGTGCCAGCTTCGGATCGCATTACTATGGCTACACCTTC,TRBJ1-2,.,many,TRBV6-1
CSAQTHSGANVLTF,TGCAGTGCTCAGACCCATTCTGGGGCCAACGTCCTGACTTTC,TRBJ2-6,.,.,TRBV20-1
CASSQTGFGEKLFF,TGTGCCAGCAGCCAGACAGGGTTTGGGGAAAAACTGTTTTTT,TRBJ1-4,TRBD1,many,TRBV7-2
CACGSVAGETQYF,TGTGCCTGTGGGTCTGTGGCGGGAGAGACCCAGTACTTC,TRBJ2-5,.,many,TRBV30
CASRGGGRNSGANVLTF,TGTGCCAGCAGGGGAGGGGGCCGGAACTCTGGGGCCAACGTCCTGACTTTC,TRBJ2-6,.,.,TRBV6-1
CASSPRADTGELFF,TGTGCCAGCAGCCCCAGGGCAGACACCGGGGAGCTGTTTTTT,TRBJ2-2,.,.,TRBV7-3
CASSLTTPRETQYF,TGTGCCAGCAGTTTGACCACCCCTCGGGAGACCCAGTACTTC,TRBJ2-5,.,many,TRBV12-3/TRBV12-4
CASSLVGTGANYEQYF,TGCGCCAGCAGCTTGGTGGGGACAGGGGCGAACTACGAGCAGTACTTC,TRBJ2-7,TRBD1,.,TRBV5-1
CASTRDGLSPGELFF,TGTGCCAGCACCCGGGACGGCCTATCCCCCGGGGAGCTGTTTTTT,TRBJ2-2,.,.,TRBV12-3/TRBV12-4
CAWTKTGGSGYTF,TGTGCCTGGACCAAGACAGGGGGTAGTGGCTACACCTTC,TRBJ1-2,TRBD1,many,TRBV30
CASSLFSYGQVLYEQYF,TGTGCCAGCAGTTTGTTCTCTTATGGACAGGTCCTCTACGAGCAGTACTTC,TRBJ2-7,TRBD1,many,TRBV28
CASSDSWNSYEQYF,TGCGCCAGCAGTGATAGTTGGAACTCCTACGAGCAGTACTTC,TRBJ2-7,.,.,TRBV10-2
CSATGLAGTATQYF,TGCAGTGCTACGGGACTAGCGGGAACTGCTACGCAGTATTTT,TRBJ2-3,TRBD2,.,TRBV20-1
CASSFRTGQNTEAFF,TGTGCCAGCAGTTTTCGGACAGGACAAAACACTGAAGCTTTCTTT,TRBJ1-1,TRBD1,many,TRBV28
CASSLIGGSEQYF,TGTGCCAGCAGCTTAATCGGGGGTTCGGAGCAGTACTTC,TRBJ2-7,.,few,TRBV7-2
CASRRRPNTEAFF,TGTGCCAGCAGGAGGAGGCCGAACACTGAAGCTTTCTTT,TRBJ1-1,.,many,TRBV28
CASSQDPAGYTF,TGTGCCAGCAGCCAAGATCCGGCGGGCTACACCTTC,TRBJ1-2,.,many,TRBV3-1
CASSLEYGGQFF,TGTGCCAGCAGCTTAGAGTACGGGGGGCAGTTTTTT,TRBJ1-4,.,many,TRBV11-2
CASSRPEGQNTEAFF,TGTGCCAGCAGTCGCCCCGAAGGACAGAACACTGAAGCTTTCTTT,TRBJ1-1,.,many,TRBV12-3/TRBV12-4
CASRDLAGGTLANTGELFF,TGTGCCAGTAGGGACCTAGCGGGGGGTACCCTCGCGAACACCGGGGAGCTGTTTTTT,TRBJ2-2,TRBD2,.,TRBV19
CASRPGTPRSEAFF,TGTGCCAGCAGACCCGGGACTCCTCGCTCGGAAGCTTTCTTT,TRBJ1-1,.,many,TRBV28
CSVLGGKSTEAFF,TGCAGCGTTTTGGGCGGTAAGAGCACTGAAGCTTTCTTT,TRBJ1-1,.,few,TRBV29-1